This T cell receptor (beta chain) was observed in a study of blood T cells in healthy people across ages. Whole-study findings and limits: Any conclusive comparison of naive versus antigen-experienced cells was prevented by using unsorted PBMCs. Roughly linearly, TCR beta diversity per million T cells fell as age increased.

CDR1 and CDR2 (germline): MDHEN, SYDVKM. The V segment lost 6 bases and the J segment 2 bases; nucleotides outside the gene matches: 5. The CDR3 loop spans 15 amino acids. Next came a second PCR, run for about 7 to 12 cycles, which used a sample-barcoded 5' primer along with a J-beta primer mix. TCRdb redid the calling of the 5' RACE reads with MiXCR, one entry per CDR3 protein. This repertoire shows about 970,000 distinct CDR3 sequences, about 51% found once; its top ten account for roughly a fifth. This clonotype was recorded many times. What it binds is unknown. Sequencing used blood. The TCR comes from a woman aged 60-75 years in good health. The rearrangement joins TRBV28 to TRBJ2-7, with 12 bases lining up with TRBD2. The CDR3 region has the DNA TGTGCCAGCAGACACACTAGCGGGAGGACCTACGAGCAGTACTTC. This translates into CASRHTSGRTYEQYF.